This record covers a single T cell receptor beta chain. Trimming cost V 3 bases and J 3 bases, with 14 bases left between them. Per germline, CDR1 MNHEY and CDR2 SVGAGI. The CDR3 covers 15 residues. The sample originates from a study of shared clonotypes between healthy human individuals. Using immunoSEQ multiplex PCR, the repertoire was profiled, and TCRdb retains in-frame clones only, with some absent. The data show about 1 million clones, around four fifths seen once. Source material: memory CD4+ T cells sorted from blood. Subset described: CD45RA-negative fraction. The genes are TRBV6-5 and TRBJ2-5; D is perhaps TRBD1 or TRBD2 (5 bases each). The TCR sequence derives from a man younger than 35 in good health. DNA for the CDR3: TGTGCCAGCAGTTATGAGGGCAGGGTCAAAGAGACCCAGTACTTC. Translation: CASSYEGRVKETQYF.